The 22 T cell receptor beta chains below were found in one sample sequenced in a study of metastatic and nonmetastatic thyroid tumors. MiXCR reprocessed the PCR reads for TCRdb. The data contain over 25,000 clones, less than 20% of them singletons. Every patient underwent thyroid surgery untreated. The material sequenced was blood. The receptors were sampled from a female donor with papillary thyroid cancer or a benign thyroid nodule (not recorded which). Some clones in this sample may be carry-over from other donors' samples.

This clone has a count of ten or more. As DNA, the CDR3 is TGTGCCAGCAGCCCGGGACAGGCGATCTACAATGAGCAGTTCTTC. Protein product: CASSPGQAIYNEQFF. This chain links TRBV7-2 with TRBJ2-1; 8 nucleotides line up with TRBD1. This CDR3 has 15 residues. The J segment lost 3 bases and the V segment lost 5 bases, leaving 6 bases of the junction unmatched. CDR1 and CDR2 from the germline V gene are SGHTA and FQGNSA.

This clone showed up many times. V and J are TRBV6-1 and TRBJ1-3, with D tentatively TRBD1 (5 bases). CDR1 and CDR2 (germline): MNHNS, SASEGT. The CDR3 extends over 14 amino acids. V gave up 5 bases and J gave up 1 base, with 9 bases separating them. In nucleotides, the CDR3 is TGTGCCAGCAGTTCGGACATTTCTGGAAACACCATATATTTT. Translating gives CASSSDISGNTIYF.

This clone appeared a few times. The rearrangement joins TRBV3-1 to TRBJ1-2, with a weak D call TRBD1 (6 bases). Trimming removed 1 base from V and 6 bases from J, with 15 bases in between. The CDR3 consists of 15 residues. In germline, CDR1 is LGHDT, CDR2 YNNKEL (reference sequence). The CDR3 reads CASSQGHGTIDGYTF. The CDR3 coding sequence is TGTGCCAGCAGCCAAGGGCACGGGACAATCGATGGCTACACCTTC.

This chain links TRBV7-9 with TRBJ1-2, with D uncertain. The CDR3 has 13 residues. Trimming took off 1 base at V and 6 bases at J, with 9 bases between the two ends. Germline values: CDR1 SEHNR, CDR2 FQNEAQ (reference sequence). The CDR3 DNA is TGTGCCAGCAGCTTAGGGTTCGGGAATGGCTACACCTTC. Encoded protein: CASSLGFGNGYTF.

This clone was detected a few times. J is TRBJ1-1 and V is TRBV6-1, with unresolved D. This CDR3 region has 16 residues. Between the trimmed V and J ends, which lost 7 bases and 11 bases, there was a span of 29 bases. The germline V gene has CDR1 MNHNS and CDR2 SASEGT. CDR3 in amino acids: CASTRISGQPSASAFF. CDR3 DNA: TGTGCCAGCACTCGAATTAGCGGGCAGCCCTCTGCATCGGCTTTCTTT.

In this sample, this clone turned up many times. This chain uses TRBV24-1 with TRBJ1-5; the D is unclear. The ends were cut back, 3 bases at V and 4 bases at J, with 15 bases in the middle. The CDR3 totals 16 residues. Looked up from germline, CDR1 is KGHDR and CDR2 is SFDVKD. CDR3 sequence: CATSDPSLGENQPQHF. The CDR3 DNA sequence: TGTGCCACCAGTGATCCTTCCCTCGGGGAGAATCAGCCCCAGCATTTT.

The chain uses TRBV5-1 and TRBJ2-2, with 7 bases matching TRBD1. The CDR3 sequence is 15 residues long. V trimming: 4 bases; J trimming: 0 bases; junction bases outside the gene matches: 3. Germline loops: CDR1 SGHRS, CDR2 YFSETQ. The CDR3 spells CASSLQGTNTGELFF. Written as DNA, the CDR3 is TGCGCCAGCAGCCTACAGGGGACGAACACCGGGGAGCTGTTTTTT.

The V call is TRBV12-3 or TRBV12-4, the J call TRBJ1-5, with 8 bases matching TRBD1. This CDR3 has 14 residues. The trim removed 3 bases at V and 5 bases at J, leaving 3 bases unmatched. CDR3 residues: CASSLDRADQPQHF. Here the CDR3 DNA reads TGTGCCAGCAGTTTGGACAGGGCCGATCAGCCCCAGCATTTT.

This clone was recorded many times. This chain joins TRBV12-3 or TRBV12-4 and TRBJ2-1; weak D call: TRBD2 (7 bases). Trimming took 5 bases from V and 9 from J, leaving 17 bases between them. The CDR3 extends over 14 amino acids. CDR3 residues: CASSREAGAVEQFF. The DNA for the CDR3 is TGTGCCAGCAGTCGAGAGGCGGGGGCGGTTGAGCAGTTCTTC.

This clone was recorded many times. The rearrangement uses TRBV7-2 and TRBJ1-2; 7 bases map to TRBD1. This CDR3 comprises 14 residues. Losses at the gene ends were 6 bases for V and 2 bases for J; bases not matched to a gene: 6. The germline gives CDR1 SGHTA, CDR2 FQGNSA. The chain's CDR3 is CASRQTGENYGYTF. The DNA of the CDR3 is TGTGCCAGCAGGCAAACAGGGGAGAACTATGGCTACACCTTC.

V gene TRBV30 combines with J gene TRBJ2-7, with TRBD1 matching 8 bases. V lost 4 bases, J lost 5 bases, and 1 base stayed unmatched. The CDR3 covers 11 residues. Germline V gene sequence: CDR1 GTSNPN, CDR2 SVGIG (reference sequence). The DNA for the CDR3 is TGTGCCTGGACAGGGGGCCACGAGCAGTACTTC. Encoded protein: CAWTGGHEQYF.

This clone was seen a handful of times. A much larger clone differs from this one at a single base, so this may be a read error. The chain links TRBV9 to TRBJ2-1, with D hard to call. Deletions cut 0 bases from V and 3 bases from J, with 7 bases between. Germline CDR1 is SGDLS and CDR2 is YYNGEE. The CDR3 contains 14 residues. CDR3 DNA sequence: TGTGCCAGCAGCGTAGGACACATCTACAATGAGCAGTTCTTC. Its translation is CASSVGHIYNEQFF.

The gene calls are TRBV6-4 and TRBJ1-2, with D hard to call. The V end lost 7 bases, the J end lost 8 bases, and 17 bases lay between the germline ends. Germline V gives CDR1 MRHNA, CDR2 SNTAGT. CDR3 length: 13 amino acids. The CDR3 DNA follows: TGTGCCAGCACTGAGTACGGTGGCGACGGCTACACCTTC. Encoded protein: CASTEYGGDGYTF.

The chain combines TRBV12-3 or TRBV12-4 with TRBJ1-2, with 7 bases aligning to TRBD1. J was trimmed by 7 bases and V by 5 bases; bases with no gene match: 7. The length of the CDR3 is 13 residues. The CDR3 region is CASSPGGRSGYTF. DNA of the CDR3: TGTGCCAGCAGTCCAGGGGGAAGGTCTGGCTACACCTTC.

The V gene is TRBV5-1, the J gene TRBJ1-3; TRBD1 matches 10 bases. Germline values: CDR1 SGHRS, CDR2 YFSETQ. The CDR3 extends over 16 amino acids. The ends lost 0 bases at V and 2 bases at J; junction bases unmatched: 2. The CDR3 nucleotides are TGCGCCAGCAGCTTGGGACAGGGGGCAACTGGAAACACCATATATTTT. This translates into CASSLGQGATGNTIYF.

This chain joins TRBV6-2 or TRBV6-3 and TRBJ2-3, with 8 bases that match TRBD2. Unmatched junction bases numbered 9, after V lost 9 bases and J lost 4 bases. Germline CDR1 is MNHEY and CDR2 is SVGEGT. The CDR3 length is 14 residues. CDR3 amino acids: CASTRAGVPDTQYF. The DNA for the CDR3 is TGTGCCAGTACCAGAGCGGGGGTTCCAGATACGCAGTATTTT.

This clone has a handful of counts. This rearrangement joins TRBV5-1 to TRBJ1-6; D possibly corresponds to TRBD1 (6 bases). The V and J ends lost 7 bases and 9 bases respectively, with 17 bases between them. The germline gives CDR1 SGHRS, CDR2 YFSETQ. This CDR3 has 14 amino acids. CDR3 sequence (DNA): TGCGCCAGCTCCCGGGAGGCAGGGGTTTCACCCCTCCACTTT. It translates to CASSREAGVSPLHF.

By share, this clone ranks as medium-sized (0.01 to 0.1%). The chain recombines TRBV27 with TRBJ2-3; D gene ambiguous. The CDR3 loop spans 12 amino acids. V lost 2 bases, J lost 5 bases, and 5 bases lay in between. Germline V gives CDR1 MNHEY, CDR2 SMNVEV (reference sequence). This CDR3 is CASSLNGDTQYF. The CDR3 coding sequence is TGTGCCAGCAGTTTAAATGGAGATACGCAGTATTTT.

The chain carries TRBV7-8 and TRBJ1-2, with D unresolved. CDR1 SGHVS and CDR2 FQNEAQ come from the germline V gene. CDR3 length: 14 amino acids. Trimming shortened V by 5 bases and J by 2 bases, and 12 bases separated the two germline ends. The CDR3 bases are TGTGCCAGCAGCACCTCGAATGGGAACTATGGCTACACCTTC. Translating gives CASSTSNGNYGYTF.

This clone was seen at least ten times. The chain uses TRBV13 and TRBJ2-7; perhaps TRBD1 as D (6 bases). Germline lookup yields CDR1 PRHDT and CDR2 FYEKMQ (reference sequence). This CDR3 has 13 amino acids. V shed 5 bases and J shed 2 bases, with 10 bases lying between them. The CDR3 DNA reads TGTGCCAGCAGCGGACAGAATACCTACGAGCAGTACTTC. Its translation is CASSGQNTYEQYF.

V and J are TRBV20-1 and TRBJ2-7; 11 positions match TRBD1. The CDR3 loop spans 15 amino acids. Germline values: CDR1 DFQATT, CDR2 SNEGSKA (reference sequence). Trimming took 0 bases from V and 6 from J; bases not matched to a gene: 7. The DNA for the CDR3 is TGCAGTGCTAGAGATCCGGACAGGGGGCTGTTCGAGCAGTACTTC. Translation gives CSARDPDRGLFEQYF.

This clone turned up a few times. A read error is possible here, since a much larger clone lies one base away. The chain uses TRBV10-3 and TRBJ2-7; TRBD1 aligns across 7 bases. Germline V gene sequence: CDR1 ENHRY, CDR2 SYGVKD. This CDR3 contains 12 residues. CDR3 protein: CAITDRIYDQYF. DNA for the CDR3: TGTGCCATCACGGACAGGATCTACGATCAGTACTTC.